The following is a T cell receptor delta chain sequence with its context. A much larger clone is a single base away; this may be a read error. Other DNA sequences from this sample encode an identical CDR3 as well. Gammadelta T cells were flow-sorted from PBMC into Vgamma9/Vdelta2+ and Vdelta2-negative populations for bulk analysis. Sequencing covered both gamma and delta TCR chains per sample. TCRdb ran CATT on the multiplex PCR reads. The sample gives 80,000 to 95,000 delta-chain clones, 1.4% of which show up once; about 10% is in the top ten. The data derive from a study of γδ T cells in repeated Plasmodium falciparum infection. CDR3 length equals 21 residues. Germline CDR1 and CDR2: TVYSNPD and GDNSRS (reference sequence).

The sequencing input was gamma-delta T cells from blood. J is TRDJ1 and V is TRDV3; 8 bases fit TRDD3. The TCR was taken from a pool of human donors (malaria-infected and uninfected, not separated). The DNA of the CDR3 is TGTGCCTTTTTTGCCCCACCTATGGGGCTACTGGGGGGAATGGCCACCGATAAACTCATCTTC. Protein product: CAFFAPPMGLLGGMATDKLIF.